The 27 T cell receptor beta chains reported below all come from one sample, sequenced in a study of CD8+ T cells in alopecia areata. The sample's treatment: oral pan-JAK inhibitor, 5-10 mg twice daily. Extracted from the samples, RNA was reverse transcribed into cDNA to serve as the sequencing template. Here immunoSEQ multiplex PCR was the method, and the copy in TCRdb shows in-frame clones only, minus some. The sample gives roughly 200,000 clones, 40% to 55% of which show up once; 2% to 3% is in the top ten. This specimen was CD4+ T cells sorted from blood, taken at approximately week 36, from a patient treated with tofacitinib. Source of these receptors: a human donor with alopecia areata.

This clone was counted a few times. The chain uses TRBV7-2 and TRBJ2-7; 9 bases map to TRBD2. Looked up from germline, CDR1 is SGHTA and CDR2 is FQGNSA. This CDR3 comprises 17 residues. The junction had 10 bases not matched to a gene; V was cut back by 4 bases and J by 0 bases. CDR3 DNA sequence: TGTGCCAGCAGCTACCCGGGACTAGCAGAGAGCTCCTACGAGCAGTACTTC. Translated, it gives CASSYPGLAESSYEQYF.

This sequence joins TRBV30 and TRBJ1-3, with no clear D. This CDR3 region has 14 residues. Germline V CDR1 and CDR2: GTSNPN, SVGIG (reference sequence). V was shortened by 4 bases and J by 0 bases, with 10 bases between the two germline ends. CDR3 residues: CAWTGKFSGNTIYF. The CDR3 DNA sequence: TGTGCCTGGACTGGCAAATTCTCTGGAAACACCATATATTTT.

The chain's CDR3 is CASLSGGDQPQHF. In DNA form, the CDR3 reads TGTGCCAGCCTATCAGGGGGCGATCAGCCCCAGCATTTT. This chain joins TRBV6-1 and TRBJ1-5, with TRBD1 matching over 8 bases. With 8 bases clipped from V and 5 bases from J, the junction kept 5 bases outside the gene matches. This CDR3 spans 13 amino acids. The germline V gene encodes CDR1 MNHNS and CDR2 SASEGT.

The CDR3 sequence is CASSVLVNTGELFF. The CDR3 nucleotides are TGTGCCAGCAGCGTACTGGTGAACACCGGGGAGCTGTTTTTT. The chain employs TRBV9 and TRBJ2-2; D is unclear. The V gene's germline CDR1 is SGDLS and CDR2 YYNGEE. CDR3 length equals 14 residues. V was pared by 1 base and J by 1 base, with 5 bases between.

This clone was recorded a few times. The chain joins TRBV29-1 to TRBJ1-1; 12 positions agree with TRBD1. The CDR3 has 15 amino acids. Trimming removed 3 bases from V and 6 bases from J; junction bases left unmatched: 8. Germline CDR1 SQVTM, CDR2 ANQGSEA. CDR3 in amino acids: CSVESPGTGGPEAFF. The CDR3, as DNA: TGCAGCGTTGAGTCCCCCGGGACAGGGGGCCCTGAAGCTTTCTTT.

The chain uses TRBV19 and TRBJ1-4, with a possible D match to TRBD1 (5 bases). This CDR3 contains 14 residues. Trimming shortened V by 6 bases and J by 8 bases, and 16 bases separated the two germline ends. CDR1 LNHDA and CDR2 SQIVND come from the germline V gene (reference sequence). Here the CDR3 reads CASSRGGAEEKLFF. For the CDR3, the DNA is TGTGCCAGTAGCCGCGGAGGGGCGGAAGAAAAACTGTTTTTT.

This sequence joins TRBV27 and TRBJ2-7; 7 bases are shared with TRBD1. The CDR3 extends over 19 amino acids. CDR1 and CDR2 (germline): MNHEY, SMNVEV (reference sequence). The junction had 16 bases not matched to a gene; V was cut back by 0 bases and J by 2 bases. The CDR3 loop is CASSLSQTRTGEGTYEQYF. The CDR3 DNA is TGTGCCAGCAGTTTATCCCAAACTAGAACAGGGGAAGGAACCTACGAGCAGTACTTC.

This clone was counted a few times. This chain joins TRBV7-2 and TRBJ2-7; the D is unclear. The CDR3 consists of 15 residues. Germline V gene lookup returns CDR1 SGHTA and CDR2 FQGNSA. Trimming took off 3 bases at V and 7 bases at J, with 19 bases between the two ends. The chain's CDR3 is CASSFGRRYQGEQYF. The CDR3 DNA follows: TGTGCCAGCAGCTTCGGACGGCGATACCAAGGGGAGCAGTACTTC.

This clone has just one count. The CDR3 sequence is CASSHLGGTGLEQYF. CDR3 sequence (DNA): TGCGCCAGCAGCCACCTCGGGGGAACAGGGTTAGAGCAGTACTTC. V usage is TRBV4-3 and J usage is TRBJ2-7; either TRBD1 or TRBD2 may supply D (6 bases each). The CDR3 consists of 15 residues. Per the germline V gene, CDR1 is LGHNA and CDR2 is YSLEER. Trimming removed 3 bases at V and 7 bases at J, with 19 bases between.

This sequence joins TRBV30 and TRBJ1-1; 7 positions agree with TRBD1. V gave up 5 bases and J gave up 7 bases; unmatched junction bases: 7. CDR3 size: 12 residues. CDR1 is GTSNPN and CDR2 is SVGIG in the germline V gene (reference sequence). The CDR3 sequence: CAWEVTGFEAFF. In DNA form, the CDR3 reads TGTGCCTGGGAGGTGACAGGGTTTGAAGCTTTCTTT.

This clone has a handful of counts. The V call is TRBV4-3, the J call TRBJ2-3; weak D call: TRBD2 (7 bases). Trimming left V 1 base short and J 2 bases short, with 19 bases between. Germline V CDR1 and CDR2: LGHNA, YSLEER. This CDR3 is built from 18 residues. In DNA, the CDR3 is TGCGCCAGCAGCCAAGGGGGGCGGGCTAGCGGTCTCACAGATACGCAGTATTTT. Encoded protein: CASSQGGRASGLTDTQYF.

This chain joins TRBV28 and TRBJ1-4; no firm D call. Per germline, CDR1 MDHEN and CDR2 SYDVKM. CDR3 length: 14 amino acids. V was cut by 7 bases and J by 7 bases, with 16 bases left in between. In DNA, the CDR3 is TGTGCCAGCAAAGGGTCCGCATGGGCTGAAAAACTGTTTTTT. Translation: CASKGSAWAEKLFF.

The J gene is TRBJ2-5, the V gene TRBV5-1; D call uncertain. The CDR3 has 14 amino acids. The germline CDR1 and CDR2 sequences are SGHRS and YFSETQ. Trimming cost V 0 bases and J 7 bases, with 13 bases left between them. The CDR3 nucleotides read TGCGCCAGCAGCTTGGCGGCTGTAACCGGGACCCAGTACTTC. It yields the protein CASSLAAVTGTQYF.

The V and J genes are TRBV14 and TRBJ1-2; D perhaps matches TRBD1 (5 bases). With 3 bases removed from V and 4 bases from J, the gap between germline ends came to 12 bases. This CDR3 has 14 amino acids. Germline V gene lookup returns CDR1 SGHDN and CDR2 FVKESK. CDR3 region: CASSHRAGLYGYTF. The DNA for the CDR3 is TGTGCCAGCAGCCATCGGGCGGGGCTCTATGGCTACACCTTC.

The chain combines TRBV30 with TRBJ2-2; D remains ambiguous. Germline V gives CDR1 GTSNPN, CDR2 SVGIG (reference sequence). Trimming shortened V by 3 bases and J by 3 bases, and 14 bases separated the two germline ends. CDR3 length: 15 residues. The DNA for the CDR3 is TGTGCCTGGAGGGCCCTAGGCTATGACACCGGGGAGCTGTTTTTT. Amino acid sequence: CAWRALGYDTGELFF.

The CDR3 DNA follows: TGTGCCAGCTCACCACTTGGACAGGGGTTGGAGACCCAGTACTTC. Translating it yields CASSPLGQGLETQYF. The chain uses TRBV18 and TRBJ2-5, with 9 bases matching TRBD1. This CDR3 is built from 15 residues. The germline V gene encodes CDR1 KGHSH and CDR2 LQKENI. V shed 1 base, J shed 5 bases, and the junction held 5 bases outside the gene matches.

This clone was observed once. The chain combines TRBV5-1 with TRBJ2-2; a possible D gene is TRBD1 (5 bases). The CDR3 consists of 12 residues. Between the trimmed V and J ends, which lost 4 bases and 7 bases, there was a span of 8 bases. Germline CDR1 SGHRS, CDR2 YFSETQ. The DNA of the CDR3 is TGCGCCAGCAGCCAGGGTATCGGGGAGCTGTTTTTT. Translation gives CASSQGIGELFF.

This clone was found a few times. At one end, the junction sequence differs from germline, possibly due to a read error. The CDR3 is CASSESDRVLDF. For the CDR3, the DNA is TGTGCCAGCAGTGAATCGGACAGGGTCTTGGACTTC. J is TRBJ2-7 and V is TRBV6-1, with 8 bases that match TRBD1. The germline CDR1 and CDR2 sequences are MNHNS and SASEGT. The CDR3 covers 12 residues.

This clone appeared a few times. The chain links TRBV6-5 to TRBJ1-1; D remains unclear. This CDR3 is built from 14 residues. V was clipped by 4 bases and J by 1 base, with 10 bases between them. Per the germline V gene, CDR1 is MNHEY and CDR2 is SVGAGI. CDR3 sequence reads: CASSSVGSNTEAFF. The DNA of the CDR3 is TGTGCCAGCAGTTCGGTCGGGTCGAACACTGAAGCTTTCTTT.

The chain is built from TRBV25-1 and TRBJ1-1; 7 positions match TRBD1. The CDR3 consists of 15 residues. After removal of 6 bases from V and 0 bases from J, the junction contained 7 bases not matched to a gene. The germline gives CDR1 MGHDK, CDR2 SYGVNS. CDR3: CASSRHDRVNTEAFF. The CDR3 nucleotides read TGTGCCAGCAGCCGGCATGACAGGGTGAACACTGAAGCTTTCTTT.

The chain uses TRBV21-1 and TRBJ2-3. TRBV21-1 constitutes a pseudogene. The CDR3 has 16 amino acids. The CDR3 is CASSKALDDPTDTQYF. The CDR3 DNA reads TGTGCCAGCAGCAAAGCGCTGGACGATCCCACAGATACGCAGTATTTT.

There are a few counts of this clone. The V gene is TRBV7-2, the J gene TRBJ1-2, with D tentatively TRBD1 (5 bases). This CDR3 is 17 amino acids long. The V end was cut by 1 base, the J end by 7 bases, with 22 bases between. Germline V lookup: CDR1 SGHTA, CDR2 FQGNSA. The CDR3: CASSLEGGGLVLRGYTF. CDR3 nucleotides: TGTGCCAGCAGCTTAGAAGGTGGGGGTCTCGTCCTTCGTGGCTACACCTTC.

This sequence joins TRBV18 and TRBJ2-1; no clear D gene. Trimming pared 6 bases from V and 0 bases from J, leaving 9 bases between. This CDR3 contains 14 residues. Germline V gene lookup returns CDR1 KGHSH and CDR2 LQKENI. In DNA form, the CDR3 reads TGTGCCAGCTCGAAAGAAAGCTCCTACAATGAGCAGTTCTTC. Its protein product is CASSKESSYNEQFF.

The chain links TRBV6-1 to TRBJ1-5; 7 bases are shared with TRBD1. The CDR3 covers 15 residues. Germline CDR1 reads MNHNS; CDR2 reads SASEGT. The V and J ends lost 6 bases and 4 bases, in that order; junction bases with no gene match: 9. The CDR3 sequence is CASSALGQRNQPQHF. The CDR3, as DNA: TGTGCCAGCAGCGCGCTGGGACAGCGAAATCAGCCCCAGCATTTT.

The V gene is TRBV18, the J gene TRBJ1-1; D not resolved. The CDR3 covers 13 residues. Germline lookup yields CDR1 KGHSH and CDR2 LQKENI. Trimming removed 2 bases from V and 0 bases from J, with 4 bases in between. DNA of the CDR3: TGTGCCAGCTCACCAGGGCTGAACACTGAAGCTTTCTTT. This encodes CASSPGLNTEAFF. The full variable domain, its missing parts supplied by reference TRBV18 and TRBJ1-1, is NAGVMQNPRHLVRRRGQEARLRCSPMKGHSHVYWYRQLPEEGLKFMVYLQKENIIDESGMPKERFSAEFPKEGPSILRIQQVVRGDSAAYFCASSPGLNTEAFFGQGTRLTVV.

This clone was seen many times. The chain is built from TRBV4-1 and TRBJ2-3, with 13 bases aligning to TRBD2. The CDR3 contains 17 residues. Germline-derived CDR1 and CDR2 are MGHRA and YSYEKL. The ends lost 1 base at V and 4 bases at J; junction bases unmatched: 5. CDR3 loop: CASSQAGLAGMADTQYF. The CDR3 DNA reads TGCGCCAGCAGCCAAGCGGGACTAGCGGGAATGGCAGATACGCAGTATTTT.

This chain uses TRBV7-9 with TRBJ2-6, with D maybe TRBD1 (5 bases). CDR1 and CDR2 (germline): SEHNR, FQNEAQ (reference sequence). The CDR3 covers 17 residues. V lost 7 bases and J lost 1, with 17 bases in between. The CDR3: CASNPDSDHSGANVLTF. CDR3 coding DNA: TGTGCCAGCAACCCAGACAGCGACCATTCTGGGGCCAACGTCCTGACTTTC.